This T cell receptor beta chain was observed in a study of T-cell memory formation after mild COVID-19. Germline loops: CDR1 WSHSY, CDR2 SAAADI. This CDR3 has 13 amino acids. V dropped 3 bases and J dropped 8 bases, with 10 bases sitting between them. One entry per CDR3 protein, called by TCRdb with MiXCR from the 5' RACE reads. The sample lists fewer than 50,000 distinct CDR3 sequences; about 7.1% were seen once. This clonotype was seen more than once but under ten times. The sample was PBMCs or a T cell subset sorted from them (not recorded which). The receptor comes from a man in his late teens or twenties who had mild COVID-19 (a few samples of this study predate the infection). Cell type and time point are not known. This chain connects TRBV10-2 to TRBJ2-2; no clear D. CDR3 nucleotides: TGCGCCAGCAGTGAATATCGGGTGGGGGAGCTGTTTTTT. This encodes CASSEYRVGELFF.